This T cell receptor beta chain was sequenced for a study of shared T cell receptors in the human thymus. Germline lookup yields CDR1 SNHLY and CDR2 FYNNEI. CDR3 length: 17 amino acids. Unmatched junction bases numbered 9, after V lost 2 bases and J lost 5 bases. Assay used: immunoSEQ multiplex PCR; TCRdb lists only in-frame clones, some missing. Of about 660,000 clones in the sample, around 87% were seen once. The data were also submitted as part of a second study, on human thymus T cells. From that paper: Reports from related research described highly overlapping thymic repertoires among unrelated individuals.

This TCR came from a boy younger than two with a congenital heart defect. V is TRBV2 and J is TRBJ1-1; TRBD1 matches 12 bases. Sample: thymocytes. The CDR3: CASSEKGRDRGQTEAFF. DNA of the CDR3: TGTGCCAGCAGTGAAAAAGGCCGGGACAGGGGGCAAACTGAAGCTTTCTTT.